This T cell receptor (beta chain) stems from a study of blood T cell repertoires in COVID-19 (dated by TCRdb to the early 2020s). Notes on the research overall: Collaborator samples came from the United States, Italy and Spain and covered acute and convalescent phases of COVID-19. A freely available public database, intended as a resource for researchers studying the immune response to SARS-CoV-2, is where the repertoires were released. Samples came from the ongoing ImmuneRACE study (first 160 participants) plus 1,254 subjects from 6 global collaborators. Subjects who had been exposed to COVID-19, were actively infected with it, or had recovered from it provided the deeply sampled blood TCRbeta repertoires that made up the dataset. The material from the prospective study consisted of cDNA or gDNA derived from T cells, B-cell-depleted T cells, or PBMCs. Where HLA class I and class II types were available, the types were taken from metadata supplied by the sample provider, not from assay-based typing. A de-identified subject ID, COVID-19 status, age in years and sex were almost always included in the sample metadata.

With respect to this clone: Its antigen remains unidentified. The sample holds no much larger clone one base away, and base qualities are not on file.

The paper's findings and limits, for the study overall: Clinical and demographic metadata were provided uncurated, with the amount varying by source and participant.

The germline V gene yields KGHSH for CDR1 and LQKENI for CDR2. Counted from cysteine to phenylalanine, this CDR3 has 15 amino acids. The entry retains the CDR3 DNA only, 45 bases that are in frame from base 1. The germline V and J ends show losses of 6 bases and 4 bases respectively, and no gene match explains 5 bases of the junction. Collaborating institutions collected whole blood in K2EDTA tubes following their own protocols. For TCRbeta analysis, collaborators shipped samples as frozen whole blood, isolated PBMCs, or DNA extracted from either of those sample types. TCRbeta CDR3 regions were amplified from genomic DNA using the immunoSEQ Assay, a bias-controlled multiplex PCR. The study's own analysis went as follows. Within the assay, amplification of reference gene primers was used to estimate how many nucleated cells each sample contained. Sequence reads were collapsed and filtered to measure the absolute abundance of every unique TCRbeta CDR3 rearrangement. Productive Simpson clonality was computed per sample as the square root of Simpson's diversity index over productive rearrangements. Imported from immuneACCESS, the table was reduced by TCRdb to in-frame sequences with V and J called. These copies leave out some clones; in studies compared against another copy, an unresolved V gene accounts for under half, and the cause of the remainder is not known. V, J and clone size reflect that table, while D and trimming were determined from the DNA. The sample table shows some 80,000 clones, and about 83% are seen once. The ten biggest clones cover 4% to 6% of the sample.

The chain links TRBV18 with TRBJ2-1, and 11 bases in between align with TRBD2. Sequencing was performed on peripheral blood. The source is a woman older than 75 with active or convalescent COVID-19. CDR3 loop: CASSLAGGQYNEQFF. The nucleotides are TGTGCCAGCTCGCTAGCGGGAGGCCAATACAATGAGCAGTTCTTC.